The 15 T cell receptor beta chains given below trace back to one sample, sequenced in a study of cytomegalovirus exposure and HLA in healthy donors. With 60 Vbeta and 13 Jbeta primers, the PCR was carried out. The repertoire was sequenced with immunoSEQ multiplex PCR; TCRdb's copy has only in-frame clones and lacks some. The table has 190,000 or so clones, about 81% seen once. Sequenced input: PBMCs. The receptors were sampled from a woman aged 50 to 60 in good health and CMV-seropositive.

The chain has TRBV25-1 and TRBJ2-5; tentatively, D is TRBD2 (6 bases). The germline V gene encodes CDR1 MGHDK and CDR2 SYGVNS. V was trimmed by 2 bases and J by 5 bases, leaving 9 bases between them. The CDR3 is 13 amino acids. This chain's CDR3 is CASSEGGRETQYF. DNA for the CDR3: TGTGCCAGCAGTGAAGGGGGGAGGGAGACCCAGTACTTC.

The chain employs TRBV5-1 and TRBJ2-1; TRBD2 matches 9 bases. The CDR3 runs 16 residues. Germline assignment: CDR1 SGHRS and CDR2 YFSETQ. Unmatched junction bases numbered 7, after V lost 0 bases and J lost 6 bases. CDR3 sequence reads: CASSLAGLAGINEQFF. CDR3 nucleotides: TGCGCCAGCAGCTTGGCTGGGCTAGCGGGGATCAATGAGCAGTTCTTC.

This clone was seen a single time. V is TRBV5-1 and J is TRBJ2-3; D is unclear. V was cut by 1 base and J by 0 bases, with 6 bases left in between. The CDR3 covers 14 residues. Germline V CDR1 and CDR2: SGHRS, YFSETQ. Written as DNA, the CDR3 is TGCGCCAGCAGCTTGACACCTAGCACAGATACGCAGTATTTT. This gives the protein CASSLTPSTDTQYF.

The chain employs TRBV7-2 and TRBJ2-7; 7 bases fit TRBD2. The CDR3 totals 15 residues. V shed 2 bases, J shed 6 bases, and the junction held 10 bases outside the gene matches. The germline gives CDR1 SGHTA, CDR2 FQGNSA. The DNA of the CDR3 is TGTGCCAGCAGCTTACTCCGGGGGGACCTCCTCGAGCAGTACTTC. It yields the protein CASSLLRGDLLEQYF.

This sequence joins TRBV6-1 and TRBJ1-4, with a weak D call TRBD1 (5 bases). Germline CDR1 is MNHNS and CDR2 is SASEGT. The V end was cut by 4 bases, the J end by 0 bases, with 15 bases between. This CDR3 comprises 17 residues. The CDR3 bases are TGTGCCAGCAGTGGTTCGGTCCCGACAGCAACTAATGAAAAACTGTTTTTT. Translated, it gives CASSGSVPTATNEKLFF.

The rearrangement joins TRBV30 to TRBJ2-1, with a tentative D call TRBD1 (5 bases). Germline CDR1 is GTSNPN and CDR2 is SVGIG (reference sequence). Trimming pared 0 bases from V and 9 bases from J, leaving 18 bases between. The CDR3 is made up of 15 amino acids. CDR3 bases: TGTGCCTGGAGTGTCCTGGTCGCAGGGATTGGTGAGCAGTTCTTC. This gives the protein CAWSVLVAGIGEQFF.

The chain couples TRBV7-9 to TRBJ2-5; a weak D match, TRBD1 (5 bases). The length of the CDR3 is 15 residues. Germline V lookup: CDR1 SEHNR, CDR2 FQNEAQ (reference sequence). V lost 1 base to trimming and J lost 0 bases, with 9 bases between them. The chain's CDR3 is CASSLEGAYQETQYF. The CDR3 DNA follows: TGTGCCAGCAGCTTAGAAGGGGCGTACCAAGAGACCCAGTACTTC. The full variable domain, its missing parts supplied by reference TRBV7-9 and TRBJ2-5, is DTGVSQNPRHKITKRGQNVTFRCDPISEHNRLYWYRQTLGQGPEFLTYFQNEAQLEKSRLLSDRFSAERPKGSFSTLEIQRTEQGDSAMYLCASSLEGAYQETQYFGPGTRLLVL.

The chain employs TRBV2 and TRBJ2-3; D is uncertain. CDR1 is SNHLY, CDR2 FYNNEI, per germline. The CDR3 covers 14 residues. V dropped 4 bases and J dropped 1 base, with 9 bases sitting between them. The CDR3 bases are TGTGCCAGCAGTGCGCACTCCGGCACAGATACGCAGTATTTT. Protein product: CASSAHSGTDTQYF.

The chain couples TRBV5-1 to TRBJ2-5, with 12 bases aligning to TRBD1. The better agreement between TRBJ2-7 and the DNA end casts doubt on the J call. CDR1 is SGHRS and CDR2 is YFSETQ in the germline V gene. The CDR3 sequence is 14 residues long. The CDR3 loop is CASNSGTGGHEQYF. Written as DNA, the CDR3 is TGCGCCAGCAATTCCGGGACAGGGGGCCACGAGCAGTACTTC.

The rearrangement links TRBV25-1 to TRBJ1-2, with D perhaps TRBD1 (5 bases). The CDR3 covers 11 residues. Germline V gives CDR1 MGHDK, CDR2 SYGVNS. Deletions cut 8 bases from V and 8 bases from J, with 12 bases between. The CDR3: CASRGAGGYTF. In DNA form, the CDR3 reads TGTGCCAGCCGTGGGGCAGGGGGCTACACCTTC.

This clone has only a few counts. This chain joins TRBV6-6 and TRBJ1-2; TRBD1 aligns across 7 bases. This CDR3 contains 15 residues. The V gene's germline CDR1 is MNHNY and CDR2 SVGAGI (reference sequence). Germline trimming cut 5 bases from V and 4 bases from J; bases unmatched to any gene: 10. CDR3 DNA: TGTGCCAGCAGTAGGAGCCTCCGGGACAGCTATGGCTACACCTTC. Translated: CASSRSLRDSYGYTF.

The CDR3 nucleotides read TGTGCCAGCAGGTATAACCTTAAGGGGGCAGCTACCACCGGGGAGCTGTTTTTT. It is translated as CASRYNLKGAATTGELFF. This chain uses TRBV5-7 with TRBJ2-2; TRBD1 matches at 7 bases. TRBV5-7 is flagged as an ORF with uncertain function. After removal of 5 bases from V and 4 bases from J, the junction contained 17 bases not matched to a gene. The CDR3 runs to 18 residues.

The chain has TRBV15 and TRBJ1-1, with D perhaps TRBD1 (6 bases). V shed 1 base and J shed 0 bases, with 12 bases lying between them. Germline lookup yields CDR1 LNHNV and CDR2 YYDKDF (reference sequence). The CDR3 has 16 residues. The CDR3 nucleotides read TGTGCCACCAGCAGAGGGAGGAACAGGGTGAACACTGAAGCTTTCTTT. Translating gives CATSRGRNRVNTEAFF.

This clone appeared a single time. The J gene is TRBJ2-3, the V gene TRBV29-1; D is unresolved. This CDR3 region has 10 residues. Germline CDR1 SQVTM, CDR2 ANQGSEA. V was shortened by 4 bases and J by 8 bases, with 7 bases between the two germline ends. The CDR3 coding sequence is TGCAGCGTTGTGCAGATTACGCAGTATTTT. Translated, it gives CSVVQITQYF.

The chain links TRBV4-1 to TRBJ2-7; 10 bases map to TRBD1. With 6 bases clipped from V and 5 bases from J, the junction kept 7 bases outside the gene matches. Germline assignment: CDR1 MGHRA and CDR2 YSYEKL. This CDR3 contains 14 residues. The CDR3 protein is CASRRAGTGDEQYF. The CDR3 DNA sequence: TGCGCCAGCAGACGGGCCGGGACAGGGGACGAGCAGTACTTC.